In its sample, the clone carrying this TCR beta chain was seen many times. The antigen is undetermined. The TCR alpha and TCR beta cDNA libraries, bearing sample barcodes and UMIs, were generated by 5'RACE using constant-segment primers. TCRdb recomputed calls from the 5' RACE reads with MiXCR, one row per CDR3 protein. The sample includes about 260,000 distinct CDR3 sequences, 7.5% to 9.5% of them seen just once. The CDR3 runs to 14 residues. The germline gives CDR1 MNHEY, CDR2 SVGAGI. V was shortened by 4 bases and J by 4 bases, with 10 bases between the two germline ends. This sample is part of a study of T-cell memory formation after mild COVID-19. Study results and limitations: Pre-infection memory harbored some responding clones, suggesting cross-reactive memory joined. Of the contracting clones, CD4+ ones lay mainly in CM and EM, and CD8+ ones in EMRA.

The specimen sequenced was PBMCs or a T cell subset sorted from them (not recorded which). The sequence came from a man aged 18 to 35 who had mild COVID-19 (a few samples of this study predate the infection). Cell type and time point are not known. The V gene is TRBV6-5, the J gene TRBJ2-2; D is unclear. The DNA of the CDR3 is TGTGCCAGCAGTTGGGCAGGCGTCACCGGGGAGCTGTTTTTT. Its translation is CASSWAGVTGELFF.